The sequence of this TCR beta chain was determined in a study of T-cell reconstitution after alpha-beta-depleted transplantation in children. The germline V gene encodes CDR1 KGHSH and CDR2 LQKENI. V was shortened by 2 bases and J by 4 bases, with 15 bases between the two germline ends. CDR3 size: 16 residues. Preparation of the TCRbeta library was carried out with unique molecular identifiers. TCRdb ran MiXCR on the PCR reads and lists one entry per CDR3 protein. The sample records over 400,000 distinct CDR3 sequences, around 12% being singletons. Sequenced here: PBMCs from the stem cell graft donor, sampled from the stem cell graft. The chain has TRBV18 and TRBJ2-1; D perhaps matches TRBD2 (5 bases). The receptor's source is a human donor who donated a stem cell graft to a child with combined immunodeficiency. CDR3 in DNA: TGTGCCAGCTCACCAACGGCGGGCCCTTATTACAATGAGCAGTTCTTC. Protein sequence: CASSPTAGPYYNEQFF.